The T cell receptor beta chain described here comes from a study of cytomegalovirus exposure and HLA in healthy donors. This clone was seen a handful of times. Its target is not known. This CDR3 is 13 amino acids long. Trimming removed 2 bases at V and 6 bases at J, with 11 bases between. Per germline, CDR1 GTSNPN and CDR2 SVGIG (reference sequence). These donors, healthy bone marrow donors, were studied. Study outcomes and limitations: The investigators catalogued about 170 TCR beta chains as cytomegalovirus-associated. Most TCRs appeared rarely, but some public TCRs recurred in many donors.

This PCR relied on a set of 60 Vbeta primers and 13 Jbeta primers. The table came from immunoSEQ multiplex PCR; TCRdb's copy has only in-frame clones and leaves some out. The profile covers roughly 130,000 clones, with around 75% appearing a single time and 2% to 2.5% taken by the ten largest. The chain joins TRBV30 to TRBJ1-5; D is uncertain. The origin of this receptor is a man in his thirties or forties in good health and CMV-seronegative. The sequenced sample was PBMCs. As DNA, the CDR3 is TGTGCCTGGAGTCCTTCCCTAGGTCAGCCCCAGCATTTT. Translated: CAWSPSLGQPQHF.